The 8 T cell receptor beta chains presented below share a single source sample, sequenced in a study of blood T cell repertoires in COVID-19. Libraries were prepared by immunoSEQ multiplex PCR; TCRdb keeps only in-frame clonotypes and omits some of them. The data contain around 300,000 clones, more than 70% of them singletons. Sequenced: peripheral blood. The receptor set was obtained from a man aged 25-45 years with active or convalescent COVID-19.

The CDR3 nucleotides read TGTGCCTGGAGTAGACAGTTTTCCTATGGCTACACCTTC. This gives the protein CAWSRQFSYGYTF. This chain uses TRBV30 with TRBJ1-2; perhaps TRBD1 as D (5 bases). The germline V gene encodes CDR1 GTSNPN and CDR2 SVGIG (reference sequence). V was clipped by 2 bases and J by 4 bases, with 11 bases between them. The CDR3 spans 13 residues.

This clone was picked up a small number of times. This sequence joins TRBV9 and TRBJ2-1, with TRBD2 matching 13 bases. V trimming: 4 bases; J trimming: 7 bases; junction bases outside the gene matches: 8. This CDR3 has 16 amino acids. CDR1 is SGDLS and CDR2 is YYNGEE in the germline V gene. CDR3 sequence (DNA): TGTGCCAGCAGCTCCACTAGCGGGAGGGTGTCGAATGAGCAGTTCTTC. Translation: CASSSTSGRVSNEQFF.

The chain carries TRBV23-1 and TRBJ2-7, with 10 bases that match TRBD1. Being an ORF, TRBV23-1 has a function that is uncertain. The CDR3 is made up of 17 amino acids. V dropped 5 bases and J dropped 1; count of bases not matched to a gene: 11. The CDR3 is CASSNHTDRGPSYEQYF. The CDR3 DNA reads TGCGCCAGCAGTAATCATACCGACAGGGGGCCTTCCTACGAGCAGTACTTC.

This rearrangement joins TRBV7-2 to TRBJ2-5, with TRBD1 matching over 7 bases. The germline V gene has CDR1 SGHTA and CDR2 FQGNSA. There are 16 residues in the CDR3. Trimming took 5 bases from V and 2 from J; bases not matched to a gene: 11. The CDR3 nucleotides are TGTGCCAGCAGCGCCCAGACAGGGTGGAGGCAAGAGACCCAGTACTTC. Protein product: CASSAQTGWRQETQYF.

The chain links TRBV10-3 to TRBJ2-3; D unclear. Germline V lookup: CDR1 ENHRY, CDR2 SYGVKD. V was pared by 4 bases and J by 3 bases, with 11 bases between. CDR3 length: 14 residues. The CDR3 DNA is TGTGCCATCAGTGTGCTGGGCCTTACAGATACGCAGTATTTT. Translated: CAISVLGLTDTQYF.

The chain recombines TRBV30 with TRBJ2-7; D uncertain. This CDR3 comprises 14 residues. Germline V lookup: CDR1 GTSNPN, CDR2 SVGIG (reference sequence). With 0 bases removed from V and 1 base from J, the gap between germline ends came to 10 bases. The CDR3 sequence is CAWSVLGRSYEQYF. The CDR3 region has the DNA TGTGCCTGGAGTGTTCTCGGTCGGTCCTACGAGCAGTACTTC.

The chain combines TRBV27 with TRBJ2-1; 9 positions match TRBD1. This CDR3 contains 14 residues. Unmatched junction bases numbered 8, after V lost 6 bases and J lost 8 bases. Germline CDR1 and CDR2: MNHEY and SMNVEV (reference sequence). The CDR3: CASRLGQGLDEQFF. CDR3 bases: TGTGCCAGCAGGTTGGGACAGGGTTTGGATGAGCAGTTCTTC.

This chain connects TRBV4-3 to TRBJ2-1; perhaps TRBD1 as D (5 bases). The germline gives CDR1 LGHNA, CDR2 YSLEER. The V gene lost 1 base and the J gene lost 6 bases, with 13 bases spanning the gap. The CDR3 is made up of 15 amino acids. The CDR3 here is CASSQAPRAFNEQFF. The CDR3 DNA sequence: TGCGCCAGCAGCCAAGCTCCCAGGGCTTTCAATGAGCAGTTCTTC.